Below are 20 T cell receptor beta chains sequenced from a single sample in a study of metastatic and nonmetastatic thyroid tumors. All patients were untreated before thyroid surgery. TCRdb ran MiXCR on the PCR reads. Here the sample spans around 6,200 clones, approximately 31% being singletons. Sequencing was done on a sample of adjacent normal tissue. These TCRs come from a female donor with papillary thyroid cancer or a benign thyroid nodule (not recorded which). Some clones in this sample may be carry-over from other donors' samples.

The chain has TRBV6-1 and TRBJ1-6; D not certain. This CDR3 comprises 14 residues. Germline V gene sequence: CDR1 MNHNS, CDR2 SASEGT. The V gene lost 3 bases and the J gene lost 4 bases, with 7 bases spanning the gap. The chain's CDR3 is CASSDWEYNSPLHF. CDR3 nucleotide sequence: TGTGCCAGCAGTGATTGGGAATATAATTCACCCCTCCACTTT.

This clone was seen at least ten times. This CDR3 is CASSGRKGSAYEQYF. The CDR3 region has the DNA TGTGCCAGCAGTGGGAGGAAGGGGTCCGCCTACGAGCAGTACTTC. V and J are TRBV27 and TRBJ2-7; tentatively, D is TRBD2 (6 bases). Germline CDR1 reads MNHEY; CDR2 reads SMNVEV (reference sequence). V lost 5 bases and J 2 bases, leaving 16 bases between the germline ends. The CDR3 consists of 15 residues.

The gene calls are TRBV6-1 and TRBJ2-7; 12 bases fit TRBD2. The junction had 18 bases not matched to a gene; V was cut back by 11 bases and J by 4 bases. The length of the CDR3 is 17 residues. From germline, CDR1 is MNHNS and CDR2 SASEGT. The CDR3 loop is CAGTPFLTSGSAYEQYF. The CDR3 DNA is TGTGCCGGCACCCCCTTCCTGACTAGCGGGAGTGCTTACGAGCAGTACTTC.

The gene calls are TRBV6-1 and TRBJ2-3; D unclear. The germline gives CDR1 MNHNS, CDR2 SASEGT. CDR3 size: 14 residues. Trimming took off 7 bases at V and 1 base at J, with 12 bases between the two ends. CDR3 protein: CASKRETGTDTQYF. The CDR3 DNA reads TGTGCCAGCAAGCGAGAAACTGGCACAGATACGCAGTATTTT.

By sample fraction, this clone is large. As DNA, the CDR3 is TGTGCCAGCAGCTTATTGGGGGGCACAGATACGCAGTATTTT. It translates to CASSLLGGTDTQYF. V is TRBV7-3 and J is TRBJ2-3; the D gene could be TRBD1 or TRBD2 (5 bases each). The CDR3 spans 14 residues. Germline V gives CDR1 SGHTA, CDR2 FQGTGA. V lost 2 bases and J 1 base, leaving 7 bases between the germline ends.

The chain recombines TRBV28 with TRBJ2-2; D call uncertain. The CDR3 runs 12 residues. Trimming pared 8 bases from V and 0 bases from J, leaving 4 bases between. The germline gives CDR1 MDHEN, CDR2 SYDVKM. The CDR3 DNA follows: TGTGCCAGCGAGGCGAACACCGGGGAGCTGTTTTTT. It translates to CASEANTGELFF.

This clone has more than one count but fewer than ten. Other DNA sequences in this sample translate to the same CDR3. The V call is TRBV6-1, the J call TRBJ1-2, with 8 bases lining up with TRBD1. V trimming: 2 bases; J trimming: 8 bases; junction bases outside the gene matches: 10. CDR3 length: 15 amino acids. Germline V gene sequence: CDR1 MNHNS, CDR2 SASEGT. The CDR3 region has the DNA TGTGCCAGCAGTGAATTTAGCGACAGGGGCGAAGGCTACACCTTC. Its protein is CASSEFSDRGEGYTF.

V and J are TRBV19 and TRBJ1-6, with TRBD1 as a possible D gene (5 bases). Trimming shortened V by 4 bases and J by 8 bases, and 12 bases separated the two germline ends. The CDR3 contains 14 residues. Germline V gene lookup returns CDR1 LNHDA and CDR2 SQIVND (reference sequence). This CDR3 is CASSTGPMDSPLHF. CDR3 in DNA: TGTGCCAGTAGTACGGGGCCAATGGATTCACCCCTCCACTTT.

CDR3 in DNA: TGTGCCAGCAGCTCGCGGGGAGGAAACACCATATATTTT. Amino acid sequence: CASSSRGGNTIYF. The chain employs TRBV11-3 and TRBJ1-3; unclear D gene. Germline loops: CDR1 SGHNT, CDR2 YENEEA. The CDR3 is 13 residues long. V lost 4 bases and J 4 bases, leaving 8 bases between the germline ends.

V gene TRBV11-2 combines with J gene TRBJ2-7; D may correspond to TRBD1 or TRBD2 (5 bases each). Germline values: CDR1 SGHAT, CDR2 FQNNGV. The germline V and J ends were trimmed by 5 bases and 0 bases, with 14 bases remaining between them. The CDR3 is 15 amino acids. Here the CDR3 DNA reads TGTGCCAGCAGCCAGAGACCCGGGACCTCCTACGAGCAGTACTTC. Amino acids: CASSQRPGTSYEQYF.

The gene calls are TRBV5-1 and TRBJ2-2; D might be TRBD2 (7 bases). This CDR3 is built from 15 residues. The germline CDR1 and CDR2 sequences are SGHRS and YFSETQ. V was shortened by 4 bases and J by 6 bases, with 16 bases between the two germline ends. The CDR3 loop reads CASSKGGASSGELFF. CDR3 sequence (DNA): TGCGCCAGCAGCAAAGGGGGGGCGAGCTCCGGGGAGCTGTTTTTT.

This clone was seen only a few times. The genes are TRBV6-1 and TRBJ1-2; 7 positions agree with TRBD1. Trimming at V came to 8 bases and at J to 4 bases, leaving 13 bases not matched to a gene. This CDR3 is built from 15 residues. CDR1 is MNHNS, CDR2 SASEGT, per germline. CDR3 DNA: TGTGCCAGCGCGGTACAGGGGAGTACTATCTATGGCTACACCTTC. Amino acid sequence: CASAVQGSTIYGYTF.

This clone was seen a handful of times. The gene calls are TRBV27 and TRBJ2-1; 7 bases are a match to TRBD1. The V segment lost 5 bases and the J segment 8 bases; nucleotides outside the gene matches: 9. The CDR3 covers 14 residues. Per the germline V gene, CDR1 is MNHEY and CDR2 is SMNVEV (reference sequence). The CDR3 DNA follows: TGTGCCAGCAGTCCGATGGACAGGATCTATGAGCAGTTCTTC. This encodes CASSPMDRIYEQFF.

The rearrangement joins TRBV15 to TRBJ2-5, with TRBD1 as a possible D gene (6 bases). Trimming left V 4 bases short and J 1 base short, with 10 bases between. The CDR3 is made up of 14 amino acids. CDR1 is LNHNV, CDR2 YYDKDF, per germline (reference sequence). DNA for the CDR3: TGTGCCACCAGCATATCACAGGGCCAAGAGACCCAGTACTTC. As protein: CATSISQGQETQYF.

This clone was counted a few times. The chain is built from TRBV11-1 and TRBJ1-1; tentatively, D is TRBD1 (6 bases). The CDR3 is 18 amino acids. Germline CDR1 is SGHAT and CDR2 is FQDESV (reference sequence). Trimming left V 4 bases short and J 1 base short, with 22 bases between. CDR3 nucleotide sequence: TGTGCCAGCAGCTCCCGTTGGGGGCGTCTAGATCCGAACACTGAAGCTTTCTTT. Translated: CASSSRWGRLDPNTEAFF.

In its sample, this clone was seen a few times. This CDR3 is CASSLGRNEKLFF. The CDR3 coding sequence is TGTGCCAGCAGCTTGGGACGGAATGAAAAACTGTTTTTT. The gene calls are TRBV5-6 and TRBJ1-4, with D unclear. The CDR3 contains 13 residues. The V and J ends lost 0 bases and 5 bases respectively, with 5 bases between them. Per the germline V gene, CDR1 is SGHDT and CDR2 is YYEEEE.

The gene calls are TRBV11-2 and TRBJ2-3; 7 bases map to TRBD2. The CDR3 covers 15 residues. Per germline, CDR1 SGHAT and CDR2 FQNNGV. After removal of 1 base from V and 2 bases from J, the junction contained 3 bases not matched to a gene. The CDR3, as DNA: TGTGCCAGCAGCTTAGGTGGGAGGGTCACAGATACGCAGTATTTT. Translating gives CASSLGGRVTDTQYF.

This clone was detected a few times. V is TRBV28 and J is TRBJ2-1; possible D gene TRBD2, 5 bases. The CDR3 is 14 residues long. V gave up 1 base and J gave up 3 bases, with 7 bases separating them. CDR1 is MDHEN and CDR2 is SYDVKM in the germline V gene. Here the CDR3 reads CASSLSAGYNEQFF. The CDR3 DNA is TGTGCCAGCAGTTTATCGGCGGGCTACAATGAGCAGTTCTTC.

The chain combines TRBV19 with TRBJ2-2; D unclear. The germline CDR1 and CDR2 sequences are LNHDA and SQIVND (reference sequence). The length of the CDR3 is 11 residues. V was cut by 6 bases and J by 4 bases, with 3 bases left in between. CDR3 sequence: CASRTTGELFF. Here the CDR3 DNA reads TGTGCCAGTAGAACCACCGGGGAGCTGTTTTTT. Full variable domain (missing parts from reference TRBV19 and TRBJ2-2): DGGITQSPKYLFRKEGQNVTLSCEQNLNHDAMYWYRQDPGQGLRLIYYSQIVNDFQKGDIAEGYSVSREKKESFPLTVTSAQKNPTAFYLCASRTTGELFFGEGSRLTVL.

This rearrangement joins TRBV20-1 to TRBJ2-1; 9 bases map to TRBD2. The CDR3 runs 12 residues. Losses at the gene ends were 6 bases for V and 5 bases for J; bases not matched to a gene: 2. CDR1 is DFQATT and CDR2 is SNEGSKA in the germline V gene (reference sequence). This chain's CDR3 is CSAGLAHNEQFF. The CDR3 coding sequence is TGCAGTGCGGGACTAGCCCACAATGAGCAGTTCTTC.